This T cell receptor (beta chain) appears in the sequencing data of a study of blood T cells in healthy people across ages. Worth noting for this clonotype: One junction end does not reproduce the germline sequence, and a read error may be involved.

The germline CDR1 and CDR2 sequences are SGHVS and FNYEAQ. The CDR3 is made up of 14 amino acids. Together with a sample-barcoded 5' primer, a J-beta primer mix was included in a second PCR lasting about 7 to 11 cycles. One entry per CDR3 protein results from TCRdb running MiXCR on the 5' RACE reads. The sample holds about 930,000 distinct CDR3 sequences, 25% to 35% seen once. These data were likewise used in another study, on T cells of mothers and their children. Per that paper: Samples were obtained from a few healthy Caucasian mothers and their six children. Reads obtained per mother exceeded 9 million TCR beta CDR3 reads, with several million obtained per child. Slightly, though not significantly, more overlap was seen in related than in unrelated mother-child pairs.

The clonotype originates from a middle-aged woman in good health. Sequencing was performed on blood. This sequence joins TRBV7-6 and TRBJ2-5; TRBD1 aligns across 9 bases. CDR3 sequence (DNA): TGTGCCAGCAGCTCATGGACAGGGGAAGAGGCCCAGTACTTC. Its translation: CASSSWTGEEAQYF.